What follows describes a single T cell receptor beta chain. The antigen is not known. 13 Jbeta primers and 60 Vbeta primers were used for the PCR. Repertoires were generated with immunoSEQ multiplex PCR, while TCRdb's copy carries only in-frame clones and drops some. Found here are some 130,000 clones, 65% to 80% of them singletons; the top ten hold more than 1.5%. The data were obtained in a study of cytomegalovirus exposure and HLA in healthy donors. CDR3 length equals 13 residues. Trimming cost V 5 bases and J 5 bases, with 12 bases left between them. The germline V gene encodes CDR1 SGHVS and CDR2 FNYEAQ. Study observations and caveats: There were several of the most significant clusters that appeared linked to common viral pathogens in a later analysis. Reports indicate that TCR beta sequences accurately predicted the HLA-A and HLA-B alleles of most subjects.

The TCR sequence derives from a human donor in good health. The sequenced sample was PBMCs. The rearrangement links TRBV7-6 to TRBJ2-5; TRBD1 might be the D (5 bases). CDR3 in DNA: TGTGCCAGCAGCGGAAGGGCAGGGGAGACCCAGTACTTC. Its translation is CASSGRAGETQYF.